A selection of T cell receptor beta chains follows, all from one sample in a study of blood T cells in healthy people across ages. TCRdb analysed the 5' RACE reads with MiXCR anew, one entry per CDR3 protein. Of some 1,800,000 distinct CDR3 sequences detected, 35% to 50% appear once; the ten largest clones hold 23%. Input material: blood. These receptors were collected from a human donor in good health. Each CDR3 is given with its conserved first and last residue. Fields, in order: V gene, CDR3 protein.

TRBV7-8,CASSEGGQAYNYGYTF
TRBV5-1,CASSLVGQGRGPWGYTF
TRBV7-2,CASTSDRGSEQYF
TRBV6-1,CASQSSGSYNEQFF
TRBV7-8,CASSLVGEGTVAKNIQYF
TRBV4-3,CASSQDALTGELFF
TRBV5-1,CASRLAGQELETQYF
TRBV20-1,CSASPTGHLYEQYF
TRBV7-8,CASSLWVENEQFF
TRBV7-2,CASSATTTGGADTQYF
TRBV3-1,CASSQDPAGETQYF
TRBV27,CASSPSGGGLLGETQFF
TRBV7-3,CASSLGPGPSYNEQFF
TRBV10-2,CASTASGGYIPDTQYF
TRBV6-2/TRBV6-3,CASSYSPGHNQPQHF
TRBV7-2,CASSRDAGTATYNEQFF
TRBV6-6,CASSPPSGGISEQFF
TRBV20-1,CSATDRGTHEQYF
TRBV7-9,CASSMTGAGEQYF
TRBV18,CASSPPEFYEQYF
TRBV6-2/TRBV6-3,CASSYSPSNSYEQYF
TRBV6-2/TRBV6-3,CASGGLAGSYNEQFF
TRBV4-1,CASSRAYWGETQYF
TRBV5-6,CASSLALVEGELFF
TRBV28,CASSSAAVWGKNIQYF
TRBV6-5,CASLRPPKEAFF
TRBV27,CASRRTGTTYEQYF
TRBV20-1,CSAPPVGNEQFF
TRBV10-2,CASSEAGSSYNEQFF
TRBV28,CASSYRKETQYF
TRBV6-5,CASRLRLERWEAQYF